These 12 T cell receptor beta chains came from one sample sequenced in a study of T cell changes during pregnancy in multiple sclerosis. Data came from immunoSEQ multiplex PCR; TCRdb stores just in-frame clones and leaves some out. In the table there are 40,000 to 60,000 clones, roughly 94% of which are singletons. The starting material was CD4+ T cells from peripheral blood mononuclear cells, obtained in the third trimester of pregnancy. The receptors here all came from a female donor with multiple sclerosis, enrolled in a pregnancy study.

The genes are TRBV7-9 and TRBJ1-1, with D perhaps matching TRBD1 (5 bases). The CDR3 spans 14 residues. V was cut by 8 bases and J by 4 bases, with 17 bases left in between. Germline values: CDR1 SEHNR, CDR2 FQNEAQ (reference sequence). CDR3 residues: CASAKSQVSTEAFF. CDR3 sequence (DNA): TGTGCCAGCGCTAAGTCACAGGTTAGCACTGAAGCTTTCTTT.

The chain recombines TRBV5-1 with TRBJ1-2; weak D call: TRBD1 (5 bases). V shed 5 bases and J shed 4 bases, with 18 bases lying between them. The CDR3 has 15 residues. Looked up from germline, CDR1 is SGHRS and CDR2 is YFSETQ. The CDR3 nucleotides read TGCGCCAGCAGGGAGGGGATATCCGGGAGCTATGGCTACACCTTC. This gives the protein CASREGISGSYGYTF. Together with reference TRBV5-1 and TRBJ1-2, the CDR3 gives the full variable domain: KAGVTQTPRYLIKTRGQQVTLSCSPISGHRSVSWYQQTPGQGLQFLFEYFSETQRNKGNFPGRFSGRQFSNSRSEMNVSTLELGDSALYLCASREGISGSYGYTFGSGTRLTVV.

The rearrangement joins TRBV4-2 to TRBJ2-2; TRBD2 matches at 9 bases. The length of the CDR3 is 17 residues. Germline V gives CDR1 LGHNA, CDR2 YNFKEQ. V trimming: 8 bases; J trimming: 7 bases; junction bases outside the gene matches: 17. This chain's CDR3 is CASATRVAGDLGGELFF. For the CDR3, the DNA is TGTGCCAGCGCTACAAGAGTAGCGGGAGACCTGGGCGGGGAGCTGTTTTTT.

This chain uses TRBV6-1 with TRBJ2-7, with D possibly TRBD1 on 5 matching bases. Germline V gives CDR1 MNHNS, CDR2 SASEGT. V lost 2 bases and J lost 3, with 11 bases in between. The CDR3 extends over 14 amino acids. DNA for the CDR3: TGTGCCAGCAGTGAATATGACAGACTCTACGAGCAGTACTTC. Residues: CASSEYDRLYEQYF.

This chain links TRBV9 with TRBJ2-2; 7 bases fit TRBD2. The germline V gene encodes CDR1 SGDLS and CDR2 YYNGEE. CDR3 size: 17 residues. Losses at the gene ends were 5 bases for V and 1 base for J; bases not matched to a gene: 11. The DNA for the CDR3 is TGTGCCAGCAGTATTAAGTCCGGGACTATGAACACCGGGGAGCTGTTTTTT. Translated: CASSIKSGTMNTGELFF.

CDR3 sequence (DNA): TGTGCCAGCAGCGCAACTTACGGGATAAATGAAAAACTGTTTTTT. Protein product: CASSATYGINEKLFF. The genes are TRBV9 and TRBJ1-4; D uncertain. Germline CDR1 is SGDLS and CDR2 is YYNGEE. The V end was cut by 3 bases, the J end by 5 bases, with 14 bases between. CDR3 length: 15 amino acids.

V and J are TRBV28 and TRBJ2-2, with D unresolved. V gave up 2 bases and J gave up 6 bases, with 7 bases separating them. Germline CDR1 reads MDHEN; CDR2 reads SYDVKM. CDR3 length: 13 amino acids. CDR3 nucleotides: TGTGCCAGCAGTTTAATCCCCTCCGGGGAGCTGTTTTTT. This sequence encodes CASSLIPSGELFF.

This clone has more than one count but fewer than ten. CDR3 loop: CASSQRPGMNTEAFF. CDR3 DNA sequence: TGTGCCAGCAGCCAACGTCCAGGGATGAACACTGAAGCTTTCTTT. J is TRBJ1-1 and V is TRBV14; D is perhaps TRBD1 (5 bases). The V end lost 2 bases, the J end lost 0 bases, and 10 bases lay between the germline ends. The CDR3 runs to 15 residues. Germline V gene sequence: CDR1 SGHDN, CDR2 FVKESK.

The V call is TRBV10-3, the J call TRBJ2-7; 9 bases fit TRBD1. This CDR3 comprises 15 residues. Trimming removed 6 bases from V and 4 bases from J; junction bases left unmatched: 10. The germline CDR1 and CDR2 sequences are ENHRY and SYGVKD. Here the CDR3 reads CAIRTGGSSGYEQYF. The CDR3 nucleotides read TGTGCCATCAGAACAGGGGGCTCGTCCGGATACGAGCAGTACTTC.

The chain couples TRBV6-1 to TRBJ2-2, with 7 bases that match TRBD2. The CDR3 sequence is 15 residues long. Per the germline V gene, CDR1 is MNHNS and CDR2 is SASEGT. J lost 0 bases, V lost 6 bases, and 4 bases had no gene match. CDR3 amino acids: CASRASGSNTGELFF. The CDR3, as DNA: TGTGCCAGCAGGGCTAGCGGCTCGAACACCGGGGAGCTGTTTTTT.

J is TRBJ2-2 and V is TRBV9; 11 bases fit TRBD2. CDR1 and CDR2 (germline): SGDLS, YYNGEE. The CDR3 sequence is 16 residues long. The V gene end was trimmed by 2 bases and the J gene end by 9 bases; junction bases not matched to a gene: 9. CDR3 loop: CASSVTSSGRARELFF. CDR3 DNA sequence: TGTGCCAGCAGCGTTACCAGTAGCGGGAGGGCCCGGGAGCTGTTTTTT. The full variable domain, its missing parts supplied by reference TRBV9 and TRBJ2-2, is DSGVTQTPKHLITATGQRVTLRCSPRSGDLSVYWYQQSLDQGLQFLIQYYNGEERAKGNILERFSAQQFPDLHSELNLSSLELGDSALYFCASSVTSSGRARELFFGEGSRLTVL.

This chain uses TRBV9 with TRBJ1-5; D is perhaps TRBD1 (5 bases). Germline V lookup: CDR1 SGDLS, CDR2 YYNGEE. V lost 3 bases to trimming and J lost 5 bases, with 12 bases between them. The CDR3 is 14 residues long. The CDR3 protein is CASSANRYDQPQHF. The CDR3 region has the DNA TGTGCCAGCAGCGCTAACAGGTATGATCAGCCCCAGCATTTT.